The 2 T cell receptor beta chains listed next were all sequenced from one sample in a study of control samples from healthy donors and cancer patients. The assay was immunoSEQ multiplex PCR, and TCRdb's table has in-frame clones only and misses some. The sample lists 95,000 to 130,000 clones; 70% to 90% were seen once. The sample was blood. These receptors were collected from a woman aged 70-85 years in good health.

CDR3 coding DNA: TGCAGCGTTGACCGGGACAGGGGTTACCATGAGCAGTTCTTC. Its protein product is CSVDRDRGYHEQFF. J is TRBJ2-1 and V is TRBV29-1; TRBD1 matches 10 bases. Per germline, CDR1 SQVTM and CDR2 ANQGSEA. This CDR3 comprises 14 residues. The J segment lost 8 bases and the V segment lost 3 bases, leaving 7 bases of the junction unmatched.

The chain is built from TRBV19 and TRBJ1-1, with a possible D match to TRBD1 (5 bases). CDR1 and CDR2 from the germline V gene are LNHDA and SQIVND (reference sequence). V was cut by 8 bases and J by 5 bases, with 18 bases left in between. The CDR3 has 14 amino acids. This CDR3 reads CASFAGLGNTEAFF. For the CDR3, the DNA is TGTGCCAGTTTTGCGGGGCTGGGGAATACTGAAGCTTTCTTT.